This T cell receptor beta chain was captured in a study of T cell changes during pregnancy in multiple sclerosis. Libraries were prepared by immunoSEQ multiplex PCR; TCRdb keeps only in-frame clonotypes and omits some of them. The sample records approximately 30,000 clones, roughly 86% being singletons. The sample here was CD8+ T cells from peripheral blood mononuclear cells, taken in the first trimester of pregnancy. This clonotype was sampled from a female donor with multiple sclerosis, enrolled in a pregnancy study.

The CDR3 region has the DNA TGTGCCAGCAGTTCGAAACAGGGAAACGGCAATCAGCCCCAGCATTTT. This sequence encodes CASSSKQGNGNQPQHF. The chain is built from TRBV28 and TRBJ1-5; D may be TRBD1 (6 bases). This CDR3 is 16 amino acids long. Trimming removed 4 bases from V and 2 bases from J, with 15 bases in between. Germline CDR1 MDHEN, CDR2 SYDVKM. Full variable domain (missing parts from reference TRBV28 and TRBJ1-5): DVKVTQSSRYLVKRTGEKVFLECVQDMDHENMFWYRQDPGLGLRLIYFSYDVKMKEKGDIPEGYSVSREKKERFSLILESASTNQTSMYLCASSSKQGNGNQPQHFGDGTRLSIL.